These 16 T cell receptor beta chains were all obtained from the same sample, sequenced in a study of OX40 agonist ivuxolimab in advanced cancers. TCRdb keeps only in-frame clones here, not all; method: immunoSEQ multiplex PCR. The profile shows roughly 40,000 clones, approximately 88% of them singletons. The sequencing used CD4+ or CD8+ T cells sorted from blood, collected in a trial of the OX40 agonist ivuxolimab. These TCRs come from an adult with an advanced solid tumor such as melanoma, head and neck, liver or kidney cancer.

The V gene is TRBV6-5, the J gene TRBJ1-1, with no clear D. V was trimmed by 2 bases and J by 4 bases, leaving 11 bases between them. The CDR3 contains 14 residues. Germline V gives CDR1 MNHEY, CDR2 SVGAGI. The CDR3 sequence: CASSYGVGGTEAFF. CDR3 DNA: TGTGCCAGCAGTTACGGCGTCGGAGGCACTGAAGCTTTCTTT.

The chain is built from TRBV7-9 and TRBJ2-3; possibly TRBD1 for D (5 bases). Germline V gives CDR1 SEHNR, CDR2 FQNEAQ (reference sequence). The V end lost 5 bases, the J end lost 2 bases, and 17 bases lay between the germline ends. This CDR3 is built from 16 residues. CDR3 in DNA: TGTGCCAGCAGCCCCGTCCAGGGTGCTTACACAGATACGCAGTATTTT. Protein sequence: CASSPVQGAYTDTQYF. The full variable domain, its missing parts supplied by reference TRBV7-9 and TRBJ2-3, is DTGVSQNPRHKITKRGQNVTFRCDPISEHNRLYWYRQTLGQGPEFLTYFQNEAQLEKSRLLSDRFSAERPKGSFSTLEIQRTEQGDSAMYLCASSPVQGAYTDTQYFGPGTRLTVL.

The chain has TRBV7-8 and TRBJ2-7, with D perhaps matching TRBD2 (7 bases). The V end lost 5 bases, the J end lost 6 bases, and 17 bases lay between the germline ends. Germline values: CDR1 SGHVS, CDR2 FQNEAQ. The CDR3 contains 14 residues. The CDR3 sequence: CASSPGDGGAEQYF. As DNA, the CDR3 is TGTGCCAGCAGCCCCGGAGATGGGGGGGCCGAGCAGTACTTC.

The chain carries TRBV6-6 and TRBJ1-5; D remains unclear. The CDR3 extends over 14 amino acids. V lost 6 bases and J 0 bases, leaving 9 bases between the germline ends. CDR1 is MNHNY and CDR2 is SVGAGI in the germline V gene (reference sequence). The CDR3 region is CASRREGSNQPQHF. CDR3 nucleotides: TGTGCCAGCAGGAGAGAGGGTAGCAATCAGCCCCAGCATTTT.

The chain combines TRBV6-5 with TRBJ2-5; D ambiguous. CDR3 length: 13 amino acids. Deletions cut 6 bases from V and 1 base from J, with 9 bases between. Germline V gene sequence: CDR1 MNHEY, CDR2 SVGAGI. In DNA, the CDR3 is TGTGCCAGCAGCCGAGAACCCCAAGAGACCCAGTACTTC. Translation gives CASSREPQETQYF.

The chain links TRBV19 to TRBJ1-3, with D hard to call. With 5 bases removed from V and 0 bases from J, the gap between germline ends came to 14 bases. The V gene's germline CDR1 is LNHDA and CDR2 SQIVND (reference sequence). The CDR3 extends over 16 amino acids. Here the CDR3 DNA reads TGTGCCAGTAGTGTGGATTTTGGATCCTCTGGAAACACCATATATTTT. Its protein is CASSVDFGSSGNTIYF.

The chain links TRBV4-3 to TRBJ1-1, with D unresolved. The CDR3 spans 15 residues. Trimming stripped 0 bases from V and 1 base from J, with 9 bases between. Germline assignment: CDR1 LGHNA and CDR2 YSLEER. As DNA, the CDR3 is TGCGCCAGCAGCCAAGATCGGTGGACGAACACTGAAGCTTTCTTT. Translating it yields CASSQDRWTNTEAFF.

The chain has TRBV27 and TRBJ2-5, with a tentative D call TRBD2 (6 bases). The CDR3 is 15 residues long. Germline V CDR1 and CDR2: MNHEY, SMNVEV (reference sequence). The ends were cut back, 0 bases at V and 0 bases at J, with 8 bases in the middle. This chain's CDR3 is CASSLSAGHQETQYF. The CDR3 DNA follows: TGTGCCAGCAGTTTATCGGCGGGACACCAAGAGACCCAGTACTTC.

As regards this clone: The identical CDR3 is also encoded by other nucleotide sequences in the sample. This sequence joins TRBV4-3 and TRBJ1-1; 9 positions agree with TRBD1. The germline gives CDR1 LGHNA, CDR2 YSLEER. The CDR3 spans 12 residues. V lost 3 bases and J lost 9; bases outside the gene matches: 2. The CDR3: CASSQGQGQAFF. The CDR3 DNA sequence: TGCGCCAGCAGCCAGGGACAGGGCCAAGCTTTCTTT.

This chain uses TRBV6-5 with TRBJ1-1, with D uncertain. The CDR3 has 12 residues. Looked up from germline, CDR1 is MNHEY and CDR2 is SVGAGI. Trimming stripped 7 bases from V and 7 bases from J, with 13 bases between. The CDR3 bases are TGTGCCAGCAAAAGTCCTGGCCTTGAAGCTTTCTTT. It is translated as CASKSPGLEAFF.

The chain combines TRBV29-1 with TRBJ1-2; 8 bases are a match to TRBD1. This CDR3 is built from 15 residues. Germline V lookup: CDR1 SQVTM, CDR2 ANQGSEA. The V gene end was trimmed by 2 bases and the J gene end by 4 bases; junction bases not matched to a gene: 9. DNA for the CDR3: TGCAGCGTTGAACTCCTCGGGACAGGAAGCTATGGCTACACCTTC. Amino acids: CSVELLGTGSYGYTF.

The chain has TRBV15 and TRBJ2-1; 8 nucleotides align to TRBD2. CDR3 length: 14 amino acids. V lost 4 bases, J lost 7 bases, and 6 bases stayed unmatched. Germline loops: CDR1 LNHNV, CDR2 YYDKDF (reference sequence). CDR3: CATSKLAASNEQFF. CDR3 in DNA: TGTGCCACCAGCAAACTAGCGGCGAGTAATGAGCAGTTCTTC.

This chain links TRBV5-4 with TRBJ2-2; D might be TRBD2 (5 bases). Germline V gene sequence: CDR1 SGHNT, CDR2 YYREEE (reference sequence). This CDR3 has 12 residues. V lost 5 bases, J lost 6 bases, and 8 bases lay in between. CDR3 DNA sequence: TGTGCCAGCAGGGGAGCCCCCGGGGAGCTGTTTTTT. Translating it yields CASRGAPGELFF.

The chain couples TRBV29-1 to TRBJ2-1, with D perhaps matching TRBD1 or TRBD2 (6 bases each). The CDR3 sequence is 17 residues long. The V and J ends lost 1 base and 4 bases respectively, with 20 bases between them. CDR1 and CDR2 (germline): SQVTM, ANQGSEA. The CDR3 sequence is CSVEAGVGTGAYNEQFF. The CDR3 nucleotides are TGCAGCGTTGAAGCAGGCGTAGGAACGGGGGCTTACAATGAGCAGTTCTTC.

The sample holds one count of this clone. The V call is TRBV5-5, the J call TRBJ1-6, with no clear D. Germline CDR1 reads SGHKS; CDR2 reads YYEKEE (reference sequence). The ends were cut back, 0 bases at V and 0 bases at J, with 7 bases in the middle. The CDR3 consists of 16 residues. The CDR3 DNA follows: TGTGCCAGCAGCTTGGCCTCGAGCTCCTATAATTCACCCCTCCACTTT. Its protein is CASSLASSSYNSPLHF. Full variable domain (missing parts from reference TRBV5-5 and TRBJ1-6): DAGVTQSPTHLIKTRGQQVTLRCSPISGHKSVSWYQQVLGQGPQFIFQYYEKEERGRGNFPDRFSARQFPNYSSELNVNALLLGDSALYLCASSLASSSYNSPLHFGNGTRLTVT.

This clone was observed a single time. CDR3 region: CASSYSVNTEAFF. The CDR3 DNA is TGTGCCAGCAGTTACTCTGTGAACACTGAAGCTTTCTTT. The rearrangement links TRBV6-5 to TRBJ1-1; D gene unclear. The CDR3 consists of 13 residues. Germline V lookup: CDR1 MNHEY, CDR2 SVGAGI. Trimming took 0 bases from V and 0 from J, leaving 2 bases between them.